The 21 T cell receptor beta chains below come from one sample, sequenced in a study of Tregs in tolerant kidney transplant recipients. Mixed chimerism was transient after nonmyeloablative marrow transplants from related graft donors. Clones were read by immunoSEQ multiplex PCR, and TCRdb kept only the in-frame ones, dropping some. The repertoire table contains 25,000 or so clones. The specimen comprised CD4+ T cells from blood (PBMCs), sampled 6 months after the transplant. Source of these receptors: a human patient who received a combined kidney and bone marrow transplant. Part of the T cells may come from the graft donor.

In the case of this clone: The sequence runs out 3 residues before the end of the CDR3; the remainder is reconstructed from the germline J gene. This sequence joins TRBV13 and TRBJ1-1; the D is unclear. Trimming shortened V by 3 bases and J by 1 base, and 3 bases separated the two germline ends. The CDR3 covers 12 residues. Germline V gene lookup returns CDR1 PRHDT and CDR2 FYEKMQ (reference sequence). CDR3 in amino acids: CASSFGNTEAFF. CDR3 DNA (partial): TGTGCCAGCAGCTTCGGGAACACTGAA.

Worth noting for this clone: Read coverage stops 3 residues before the CDR3 terminus; the germline J gene supplies the remainder. V and J are TRBV6-2 or TRBV6-3 and TRBJ2-7; 7 bases are shared with TRBD1. V dropped 6 bases and J dropped 4; count of bases not matched to a gene: 9. CDR3 length: 14 amino acids. Germline V gene lookup returns CDR1 MNHEY and CDR2 SVGEGT. The CDR3 here is CASSRGQLPYEQYF. CDR3 DNA, as far as it was read: TGTGCCAGCAGCCGGGGACAGTTACCTTACGAG.

About this clone itself: Sequencing ends 3 residues short of the CDR3 end; the germline J gene provides the rest. The chain employs TRBV20-1 and TRBJ1-2; weak D call: TRBD1 (6 bases). CDR1 and CDR2 from the germline V gene are DFQATT and SNEGSKA (reference sequence). The CDR3 sequence is 14 residues long. Between the trimmed V and J ends, which lost 3 bases and 4 bases, there was a span of 15 bases. CDR3 region: CSASPSTGFYGYTF. Partial CDR3 DNA: TGCAGTGCTAGTCCATCTACAGGGTTCTATGGC.

Partial CDR3 DNA: TGCAGTGCTAGAGTCCTCGCAGGGGAGATCTACAATGAG. Translating it yields CSARVLAGEIYNE. The full CDR3 is CSARVLAGEIYNEQFF. The J gene is TRBJ2-1, the V gene TRBV20-1, with D possibly TRBD1 on 6 matching bases. The read halts 3 residues ahead of the CDR3 end, with the missing end drawn from the germline J gene. This CDR3 has 16 residues. Germline loops: CDR1 DFQATT, CDR2 SNEGSKA (reference sequence). V dropped 1 base and J dropped 3 bases, with 16 bases sitting between them.

As for this clone: The observed sequence ends 3 residues before the CDR3 terminus, with the missing tail filled in from the germline J gene. V usage is TRBV19 and J usage is TRBJ2-3; possibly TRBD2 for D (6 bases). The germline V gene encodes CDR1 LNHDA and CDR2 SQIVND (reference sequence). This CDR3 is built from 13 residues. V was clipped by 9 bases and J by 4 bases, with 14 bases between them. The covered CDR3 bases are TGTGCCAGCTGCGGGGCCCGTCCAGATACG. It is translated as CASCGARPDT. The full CDR3 sequence reads CASCGARPDTQYF.

CDR3 bases read: TGTGCCAGCAACAGGGGAAGCTCCTATAATTCACCC. This sequence encodes CASNRGSSYNSP. The whole CDR3 protein is CASNRGSSYNSPLHF. V gene TRBV6-2 or TRBV6-3 combines with J gene TRBJ1-6, with TRBD1 matching 7 bases. The read terminates 3 residues ahead of where the CDR3 ends, so the germline J gene completes it. The V and J ends lost 7 bases and 0 bases, in that order; junction bases with no gene match: 3. This CDR3 is built from 15 residues. Per germline, CDR1 MNHEY and CDR2 SVGEGT.

In regard to this clone: The read gets to within 3 residues of the CDR3 end, and the germline J gene fills in the rest. V is TRBV6-1 and J is TRBJ1-2; tentatively, D is TRBD1 (6 bases). Germline-derived CDR1 and CDR2 are MNHNS and SASEGT. The V gene lost 0 bases and the J gene lost 6 bases, with 11 bases spanning the gap. The CDR3 spans 14 residues. CDR3 loop: CASSEARQENGYTF. The sequenced part of the CDR3 DNA is TGTGCCAGCAGTGAAGCTCGACAGGAGAATGGC.

About this clone: The CDR3 end is not reached by the read, which stops 3 residues before it; the germline J gene fills it in. The chain couples TRBV7-2 to TRBJ1-2; a weak D match, TRBD1 (6 bases). The CDR3 length is 15 residues. The germline V gene has CDR1 SGHTA and CDR2 FQGNSA. V gave up 4 bases and J gave up 7 bases, with 19 bases separating them. The sequenced part of the CDR3 DNA is TGTGCCAGCAGCTCAGGGGCCGCGTGGGGTTCTGGC. Protein sequence: CASSSGAAWGSG. Given in full, the CDR3 is CASSSGAAWGSGYTF.

A remark on this clone: The sequence runs out 3 residues before the end of the CDR3; the remainder is reconstructed from the germline J gene. This chain links TRBV20-1 with TRBJ2-1, with 8 nucleotides matching TRBD2. The CDR3 extends over 14 amino acids. V dropped 6 bases and J dropped 6; count of bases not matched to a gene: 10. Germline CDR1 DFQATT, CDR2 SNEGSKA (reference sequence). The sequenced part of the CDR3 DNA is TGCAGTGCAGAACTCAGCGGGAGCGGCAATGAG. Its protein product is CSAELSGSGNE. The whole CDR3 protein reads CSAELSGSGNEQFF.

About this clone: Coverage ceases 3 residues before the CDR3 finishes, and the germline J gene fills in the end. V usage is TRBV5-4 and J usage is TRBJ2-2; TRBD1 matches 7 bases. The CDR3 consists of 15 residues. Germline V gives CDR1 SGHNT, CDR2 YYREEE (reference sequence). V lost 0 bases to trimming and J lost 4 bases; unmatched junction nucleotides: 3. The sequenced CDR3 bases are TGTGCCAGCAGCTTGGACAGGGGCTTCACCGGGGAG. This gives the protein CASSLDRGFTGE. The whole CDR3 is CASSLDRGFTGELFF. The entire variable domain, with the rest obtained from reference TRBV5-4 and TRBJ2-2, is as follows: ETGVTQSPTHLIKTRGQQVTLRCSSQSGHNTVSWYQQALGQGPQFIFQYYREEENGRGNFPPRFSGLQFPNYSSELNVNALELDDSALYLCASSLDRGFTGELFFGEGSRLTVL.

A note on this clone: The read stops 3 residues short of the end of the CDR3; the missing end is completed from the germline J gene. V usage is TRBV20-1 and J usage is TRBJ2-3; tentative D call: TRBD1 (5 bases). Trimming pared 1 base from V and 6 bases from J, leaving 20 bases between. Germline V gives CDR1 DFQATT, CDR2 SNEGSKA (reference sequence). This CDR3 is built from 16 residues. CDR3 DNA, as far as it was read: TGCAGTGCTAGAGTGGGGCCTAGTTTAGGTGCCGATACG. Its translation is CSARVGPSLGADT. The full CDR3 is CSARVGPSLGADTQYF.

Concerning this clone itself: The read ends 3 residues early relative to the CDR3; the germline J gene fills the gap. The rearrangement uses TRBV2 and TRBJ1-1; unclear D gene. Trimming pared 4 bases from V and 0 bases from J, leaving 9 bases between. Germline CDR1 is SNHLY and CDR2 is FYNNEI. This CDR3 is 14 amino acids long. The CDR3 region is CASSVGRLNTEAFF. The CDR3 DNA, read in part, is TGTGCCAGCAGTGTGGGCAGATTGAACACTGAA.

With respect to this clone: The read ends 3 residues shy of where the CDR3 ends; the end is completed using the germline J gene. V usage is TRBV20-1 and J usage is TRBJ2-2; 7 nucleotides line up with TRBD2. Germline trimming cut 0 bases from V and 5 bases from J; bases unmatched to any gene: 6. CDR1 and CDR2 (germline): DFQATT, SNEGSKA (reference sequence). The CDR3 is made up of 15 amino acids. CDR3 DNA (partial): TGCAGTGCTAGAGAGGGCCAGCGGGGAACCGGGGAG. Protein: CSAREGQRGTGE. The entire CDR3 reads CSAREGQRGTGELFF.

A note on this clone: The read falls 3 residues short of the CDR3 end, and the missing part is taken from the germline J gene. The chain employs TRBV18 and TRBJ2-1; D is possibly TRBD1 (6 bases). Deletions cut 6 bases from V and 6 bases from J, with 15 bases between. The germline V gene has CDR1 KGHSH and CDR2 LQKENI. The CDR3 has 14 amino acids. CDR3 sequence reads: CASSQSTGSNEQFF. The CDR3 DNA, read in part, is TGTGCCAGCTCTCAATCTACAGGGTCCAATGAG.

As concerns this clone: The read falls 3 residues short of the CDR3 end, and the missing part is taken from the germline J gene. The V and J genes are TRBV7-2 and TRBJ1-1; D is uncertain. Trimming stripped 0 bases from V and 1 base from J, with 6 bases between. The CDR3 consists of 14 residues. Looked up from germline, CDR1 is SGHTA and CDR2 is FQGNSA. The CDR3 loop is CASSLAGRNTEAFF. The sequenced part of the CDR3 DNA is TGTGCCAGCAGCTTAGCAGGGCGGAACACTGAA.

Of note for this clone: The read stops 3 residues short of the end of the CDR3; the missing end is completed from the germline J gene. The chain links TRBV5-1 to TRBJ1-4; maybe TRBD1 (6 bases). The CDR3 consists of 14 residues. Germline values: CDR1 SGHRS, CDR2 YFSETQ. V was shortened by 3 bases and J by 3 bases, with 9 bases between the two germline ends. The CDR3 bases that were read are TGCGCCAGCAGCTCGGGGGGCTCTAATGAAAAA. As protein: CASSSGGSNEK. The whole CDR3 protein reads CASSSGGSNEKLFF.

A word on this clone: The CDR3 extends 3 residues past the end of the read, so its final part is completed from the germline J gene. The chain carries TRBV10-2 and TRBJ1-1; no firm D call. The germline CDR1 and CDR2 sequences are WSHSY and SAAADI. V dropped 4 bases and J dropped 4 bases, with 10 bases sitting between them. The CDR3 spans 13 residues. This chain's CDR3 is CASSADSGTEAFF. CDR3 bases read: TGCGCCAGCAGTGCGGATTCGGGCACTGAA.

The DNA read from the CDR3 is TGTGCCATCAGTCAGGGAAGCAATCAGCCC. It encodes CAISQGSNQP. The CDR3 in its entirety is CAISQGSNQPQHF. This chain connects TRBV10-3 to TRBJ1-5; weak D call: TRBD1 (5 bases). The DNA ends 3 residues before the CDR3 does, and the rest of the CDR3 is filled in from the germline J gene. Germline CDR1 ENHRY, CDR2 SYGVKD. This CDR3 is 13 amino acids long. With 5 bases removed from V and 1 base from J, the gap between germline ends came to 6 bases.

As to this clone: The read gets to within 3 residues of the CDR3 end, and the germline J gene fills in the rest. The chain employs TRBV2 and TRBJ1-6, with 9 bases fitting TRBD1. This CDR3 has 14 amino acids. Trimming took 7 bases from V and 9 from J; bases not matched to a gene: 7. CDR1 and CDR2 (germline): SNHLY, FYNNEI. Incomplete CDR3 DNA: TGTGCCAGCACCTGGGACAGGGTCAGTTCACCC. As protein: CASTWDRVSSP. The CDR3, in full, reads CASTWDRVSSPLHF.

Notes on this clone: The read is 3 residues too short to cover the CDR3 end, so that end is filled in from the germline J gene. The V and J genes are TRBV5-1 and TRBJ1-2, with D perhaps matching TRBD1 (6 bases). The V and J ends lost 3 bases and 0 bases respectively, with 15 bases between them. CDR1 SGHRS and CDR2 YFSETQ come from the germline V gene. The CDR3 is 16 residues long. The CDR3 loop is CASSSLLTGPNYGYTF. Incomplete CDR3 DNA: TGCGCCAGCAGCTCCCTCCTTACAGGGCCTAACTATGGC.

Comment on this clone: The read ends 3 residues before the CDR3 terminus; that terminus is restored from the germline J gene. The genes are TRBV20-1 and TRBJ2-7; 15 bases line up with TRBD2. V dropped 3 bases and J dropped 5; count of bases not matched to a gene: 8. The CDR3 loop spans 16 amino acids. Per the germline V gene, CDR1 is DFQATT and CDR2 is SNEGSKA (reference sequence). The CDR3 DNA, read in part, is TGCAGTGCTAGTCGGACTAGCGGGAGGGCCAAGAACGAG. This encodes CSASRTSGRAKNE. In full, the CDR3 is CSASRTSGRAKNEQYF.